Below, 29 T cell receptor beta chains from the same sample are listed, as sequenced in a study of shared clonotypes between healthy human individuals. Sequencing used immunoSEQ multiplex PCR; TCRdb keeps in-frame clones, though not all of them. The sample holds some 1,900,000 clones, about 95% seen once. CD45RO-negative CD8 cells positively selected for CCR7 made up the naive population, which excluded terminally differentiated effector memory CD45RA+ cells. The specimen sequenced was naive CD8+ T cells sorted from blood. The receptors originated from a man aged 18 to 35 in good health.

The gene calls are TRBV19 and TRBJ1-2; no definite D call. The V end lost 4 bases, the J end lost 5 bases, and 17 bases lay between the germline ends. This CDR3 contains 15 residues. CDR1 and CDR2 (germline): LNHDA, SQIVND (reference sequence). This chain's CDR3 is CASSTRLGMVYGYTF. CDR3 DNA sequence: TGTGCCAGTAGTACCCGACTGGGAATGGTGTATGGCTACACCTTC.

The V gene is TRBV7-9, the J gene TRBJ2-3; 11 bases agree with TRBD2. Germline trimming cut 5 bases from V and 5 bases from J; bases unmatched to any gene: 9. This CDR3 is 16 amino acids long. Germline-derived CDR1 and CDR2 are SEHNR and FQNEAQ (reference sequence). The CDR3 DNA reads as TGTGCCAGCAGCCCCCGCACTAGCGGGAGTGGAGATACGCAGTATTTT. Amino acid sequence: CASSPRTSGSGDTQYF.

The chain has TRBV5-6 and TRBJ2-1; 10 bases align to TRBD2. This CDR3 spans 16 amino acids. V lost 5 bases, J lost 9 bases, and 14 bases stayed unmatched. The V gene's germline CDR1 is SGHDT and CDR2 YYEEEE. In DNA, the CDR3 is TGTGCCAGCAGTTTTGGGTTTAAACTAGCGGGATTTGAGCAGTTCTTC. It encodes CASSFGFKLAGFEQFF.

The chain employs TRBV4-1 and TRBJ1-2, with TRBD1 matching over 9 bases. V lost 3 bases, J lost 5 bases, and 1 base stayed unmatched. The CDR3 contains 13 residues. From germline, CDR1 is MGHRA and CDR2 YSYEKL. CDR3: CASSHGTGYGYTF. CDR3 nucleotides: TGCGCCAGCAGCCACGGGACAGGGTATGGCTACACCTTC.

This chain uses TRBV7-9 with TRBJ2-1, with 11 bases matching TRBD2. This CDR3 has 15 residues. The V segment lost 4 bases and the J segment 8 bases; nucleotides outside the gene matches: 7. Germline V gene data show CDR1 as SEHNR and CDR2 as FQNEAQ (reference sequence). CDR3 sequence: CASSSIAGGPDEQFF. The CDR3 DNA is TGTGCCAGCAGCTCTATAGCGGGAGGGCCGGATGAGCAGTTCTTC. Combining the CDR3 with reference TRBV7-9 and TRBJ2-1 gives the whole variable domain DTGVSQNPRHKITKRGQNVTFRCDPISEHNRLYWYRQTLGQGPEFLTYFQNEAQLEKSRLLSDRFSAERPKGSFSTLEIQRTEQGDSAMYLCASSSIAGGPDEQFFGPGTRLTVL.

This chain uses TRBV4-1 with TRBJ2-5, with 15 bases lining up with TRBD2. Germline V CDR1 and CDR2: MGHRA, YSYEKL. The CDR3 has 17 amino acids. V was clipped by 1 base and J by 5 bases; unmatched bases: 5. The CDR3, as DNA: TGCGCCAGCAGCCAAGGGACTAGCGGGGGGGCCTGGGAGACCCAGTACTTC. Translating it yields CASSQGTSGGAWETQYF.

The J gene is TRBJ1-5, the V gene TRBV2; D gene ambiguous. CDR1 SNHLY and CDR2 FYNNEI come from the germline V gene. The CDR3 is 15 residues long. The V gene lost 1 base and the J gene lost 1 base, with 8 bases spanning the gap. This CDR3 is CASSEETPSNQPQHF. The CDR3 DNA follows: TGTGCCAGCAGTGAAGAGACACCCAGCAATCAGCCCCAGCATTTT.

DNA for the CDR3: TGTGCCAGCAGATTAGGGACAGGTTTATACCTACCGGGTGAGCAGTTCTTC. Translated, it gives CASRLGTGLYLPGEQFF. This chain connects TRBV27 to TRBJ2-1; TRBD1 matches at 8 bases. Trimming took 6 bases from V and 9 from J; bases not matched to a gene: 19. Looked up from germline, CDR1 is MNHEY and CDR2 is SMNVEV (reference sequence). The length of the CDR3 is 17 residues.

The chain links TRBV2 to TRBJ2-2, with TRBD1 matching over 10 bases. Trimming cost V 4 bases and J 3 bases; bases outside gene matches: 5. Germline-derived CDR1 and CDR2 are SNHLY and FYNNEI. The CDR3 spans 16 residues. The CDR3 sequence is CASSADRGLDTGELFF. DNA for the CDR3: TGTGCCAGCAGTGCAGACAGGGGGCTGGACACCGGGGAGCTGTTTTTT.

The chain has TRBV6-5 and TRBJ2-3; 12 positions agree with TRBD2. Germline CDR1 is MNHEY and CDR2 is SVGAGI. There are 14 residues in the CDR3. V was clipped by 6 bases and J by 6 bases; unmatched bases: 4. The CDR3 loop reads CASSGLAGPDTQYF. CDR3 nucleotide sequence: TGTGCCAGCAGCGGACTAGCGGGGCCGGATACGCAGTATTTT.

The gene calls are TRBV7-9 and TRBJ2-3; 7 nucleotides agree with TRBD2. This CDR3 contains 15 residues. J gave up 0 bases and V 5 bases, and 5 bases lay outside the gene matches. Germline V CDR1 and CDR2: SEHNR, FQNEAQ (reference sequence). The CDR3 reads CASSLGGKSTDTQYF. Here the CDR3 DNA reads TGTGCCAGCAGCCTGGGGGGGAAGAGCACAGATACGCAGTATTTT.

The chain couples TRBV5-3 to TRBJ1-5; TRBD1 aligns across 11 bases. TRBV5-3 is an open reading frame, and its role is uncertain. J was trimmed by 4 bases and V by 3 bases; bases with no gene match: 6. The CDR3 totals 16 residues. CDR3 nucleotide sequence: TGTGCCAGAAGCTCGGGACAGGGGGTCCAGAATCAGCCCCAGCATTTT. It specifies CARSSGQGVQNQPQHF.

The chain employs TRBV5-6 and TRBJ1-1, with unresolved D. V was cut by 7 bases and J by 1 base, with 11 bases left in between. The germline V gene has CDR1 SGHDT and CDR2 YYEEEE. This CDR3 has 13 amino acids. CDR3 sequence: CASQYSENTEAFF. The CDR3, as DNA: TGTGCCAGCCAGTACAGTGAGAACACTGAAGCTTTCTTT. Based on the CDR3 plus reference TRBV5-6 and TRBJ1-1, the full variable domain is DAGVTQSPTHLIKTRGQQVTLRCSPKSGHDTVSWYQQALGQGPQFIFQYYEEEERQRGNFPDRFSGHQFPNYSSELNVNALLLGDSALYLCASQYSENTEAFFGQGTRLTVV.

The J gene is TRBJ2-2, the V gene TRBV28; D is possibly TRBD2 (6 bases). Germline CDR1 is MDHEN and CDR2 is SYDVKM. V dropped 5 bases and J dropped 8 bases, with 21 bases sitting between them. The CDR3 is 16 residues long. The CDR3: CASSPPWGDPGGELFF. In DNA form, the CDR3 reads TGTGCCAGCAGTCCGCCATGGGGGGACCCAGGTGGGGAGCTGTTTTTT.

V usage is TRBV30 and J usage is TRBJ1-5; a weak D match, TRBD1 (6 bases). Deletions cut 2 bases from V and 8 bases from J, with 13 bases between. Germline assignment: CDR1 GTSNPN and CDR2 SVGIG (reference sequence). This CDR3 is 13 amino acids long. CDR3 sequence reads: CAWSFGGGEPQHF. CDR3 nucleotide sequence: TGTGCCTGGAGTTTCGGGGGCGGTGAGCCCCAGCATTTT.

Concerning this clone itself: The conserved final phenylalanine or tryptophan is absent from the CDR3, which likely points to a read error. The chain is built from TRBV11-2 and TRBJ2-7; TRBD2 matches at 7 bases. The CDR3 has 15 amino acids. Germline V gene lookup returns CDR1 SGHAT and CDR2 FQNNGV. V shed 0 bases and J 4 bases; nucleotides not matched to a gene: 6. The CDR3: CASSLDPGRGYEQYL. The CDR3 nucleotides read TGTGCCAGCAGCTTAGATCCTGGGAGGGGTTACGAGCAGTACCTC.

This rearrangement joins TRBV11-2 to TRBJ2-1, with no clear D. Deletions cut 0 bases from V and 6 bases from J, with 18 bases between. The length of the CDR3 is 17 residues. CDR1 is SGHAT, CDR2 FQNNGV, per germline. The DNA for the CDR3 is TGTGCCAGCAGCTTAGATCCTGACGGCCAATGGGGCAATGAGCAGTTCTTC. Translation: CASSLDPDGQWGNEQFF.

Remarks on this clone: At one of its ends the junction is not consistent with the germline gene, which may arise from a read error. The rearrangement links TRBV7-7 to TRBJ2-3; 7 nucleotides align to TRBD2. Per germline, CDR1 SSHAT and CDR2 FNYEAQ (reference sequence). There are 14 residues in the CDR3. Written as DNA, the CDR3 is TGTGCTAGCAGCCTCGGACTAGTTGGTGATACGCAGTATTTT. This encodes CASSLGLVGDTQYF. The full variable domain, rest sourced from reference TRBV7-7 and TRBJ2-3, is GAGVSQSPRYKVTKRGQDVTLRCDPISSHATLYWYQQALGQGPEFLTYFNYEAQPDKSGLPSDRFSAERPEGSISTLTIQRTEQRDSAMYRCASSLGLVGDTQYFGPGTRLTVL.

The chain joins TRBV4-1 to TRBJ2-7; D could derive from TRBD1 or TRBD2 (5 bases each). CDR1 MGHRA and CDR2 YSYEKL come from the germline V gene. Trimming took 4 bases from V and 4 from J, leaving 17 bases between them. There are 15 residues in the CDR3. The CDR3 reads CASSLSTGLQYEQYF. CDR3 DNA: TGCGCCAGCAGCCTCTCTACGGGGCTTCAATACGAGCAGTACTTC.

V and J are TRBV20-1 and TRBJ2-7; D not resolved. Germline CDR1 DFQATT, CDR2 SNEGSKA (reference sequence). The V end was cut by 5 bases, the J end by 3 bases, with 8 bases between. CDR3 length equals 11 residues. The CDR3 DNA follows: TGCAGTGCTGATGACATCTACGAGCAGTACTTC. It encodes CSADDIYEQYF.

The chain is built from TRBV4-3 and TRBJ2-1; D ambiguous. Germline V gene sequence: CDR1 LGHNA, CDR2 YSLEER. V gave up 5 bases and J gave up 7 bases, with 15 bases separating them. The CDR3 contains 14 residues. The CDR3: CASSESWVANEQFF. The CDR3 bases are TGCGCCAGCAGCGAAAGCTGGGTAGCAAATGAGCAGTTCTTC.

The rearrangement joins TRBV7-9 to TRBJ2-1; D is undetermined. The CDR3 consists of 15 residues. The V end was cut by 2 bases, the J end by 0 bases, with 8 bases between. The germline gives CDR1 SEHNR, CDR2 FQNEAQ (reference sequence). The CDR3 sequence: CASSLIWSSYNEQFF. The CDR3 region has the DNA TGTGCCAGCAGCTTAATTTGGAGCTCCTACAATGAGCAGTTCTTC.

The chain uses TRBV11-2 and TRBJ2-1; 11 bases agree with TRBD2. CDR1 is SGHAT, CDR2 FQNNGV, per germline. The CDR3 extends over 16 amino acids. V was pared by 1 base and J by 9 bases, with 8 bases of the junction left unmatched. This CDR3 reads CASSLGPSGRIAEQFF. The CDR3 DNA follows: TGTGCCAGCAGCTTAGGTCCTAGCGGGAGGATTGCTGAGCAGTTCTTC.

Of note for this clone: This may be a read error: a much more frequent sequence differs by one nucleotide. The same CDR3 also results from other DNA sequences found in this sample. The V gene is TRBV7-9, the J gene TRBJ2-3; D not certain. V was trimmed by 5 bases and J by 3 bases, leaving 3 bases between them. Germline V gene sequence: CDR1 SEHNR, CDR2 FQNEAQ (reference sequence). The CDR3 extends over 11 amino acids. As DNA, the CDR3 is TGTGCCAGCAGCATAACAGATACGCAGTATTTT. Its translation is CASSITDTQYF.

CDR3 sequence reads: CASSLSWTSYNEQFF. CDR3 DNA: TGTGCCAGCAGTTTGTCTTGGACGTCCTACAATGAGCAGTTCTTC. The chain combines TRBV27 with TRBJ2-1; D ambiguous. The CDR3 totals 15 residues. Trimming removed 3 bases at V and 1 base at J, with 10 bases between. CDR1 and CDR2 (germline): MNHEY, SMNVEV (reference sequence).

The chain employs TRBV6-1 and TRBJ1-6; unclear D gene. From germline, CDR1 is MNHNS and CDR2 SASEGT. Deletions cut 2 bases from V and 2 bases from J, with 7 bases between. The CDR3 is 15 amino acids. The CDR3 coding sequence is TGTGCCAGCAGTGAACGGGAACCCTATAATTCACCCCTCCACTTT. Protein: CASSEREPYNSPLHF.

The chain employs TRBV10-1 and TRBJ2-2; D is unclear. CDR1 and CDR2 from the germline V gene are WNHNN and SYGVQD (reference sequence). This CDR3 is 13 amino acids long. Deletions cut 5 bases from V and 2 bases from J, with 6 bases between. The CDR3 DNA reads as TGCGCCAGCAGTATGACAAACACCGGGGAGCTGTTTTTT. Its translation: CASSMTNTGELFF.

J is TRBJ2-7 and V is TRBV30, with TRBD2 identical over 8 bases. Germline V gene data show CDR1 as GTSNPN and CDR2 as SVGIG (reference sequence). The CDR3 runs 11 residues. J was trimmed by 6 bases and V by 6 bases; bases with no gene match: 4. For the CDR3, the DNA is TGTGCCTGCAGCGGGGGTAGCGAGCAGTACTTC. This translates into CACSGGSEQYF.

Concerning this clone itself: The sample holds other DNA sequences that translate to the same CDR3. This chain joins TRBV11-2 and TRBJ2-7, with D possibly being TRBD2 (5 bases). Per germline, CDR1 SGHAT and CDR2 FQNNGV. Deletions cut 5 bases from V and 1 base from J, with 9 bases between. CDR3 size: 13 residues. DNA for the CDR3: TGTGCCAGCAGCCCTGGGGAGTCCTACGAGCAGTACTTC. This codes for CASSPGESYEQYF.